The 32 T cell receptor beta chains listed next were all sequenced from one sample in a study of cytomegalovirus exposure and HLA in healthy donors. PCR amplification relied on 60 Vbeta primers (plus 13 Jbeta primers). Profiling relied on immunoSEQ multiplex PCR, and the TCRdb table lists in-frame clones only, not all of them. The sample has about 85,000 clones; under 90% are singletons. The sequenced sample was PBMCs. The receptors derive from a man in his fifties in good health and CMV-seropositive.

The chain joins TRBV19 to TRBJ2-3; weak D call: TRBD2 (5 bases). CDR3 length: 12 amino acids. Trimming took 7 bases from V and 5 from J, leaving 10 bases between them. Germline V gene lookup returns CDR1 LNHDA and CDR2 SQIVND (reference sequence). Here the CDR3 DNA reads TGTGCCAGTAAACGGGCGGGAGATACGCAGTATTTT. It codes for CASKRAGDTQYF.

CDR3: CASSSDRDSFTDTQYF. The CDR3 region has the DNA TGTGCCAGCAGCTCCGACCGGGACTCTTTCACAGATACGCAGTATTTT. J is TRBJ2-3 and V is TRBV11-1, with D possibly matching TRBD2 (6 bases). Trimming took off 4 bases at V and 2 bases at J, with 16 bases between the two ends. Germline CDR1 is SGHAT and CDR2 is FQDESV (reference sequence). The CDR3 sequence is 16 residues long. The whole variable domain, filled in from reference TRBV11-1 and TRBJ2-3, reads EAEVAQSPRYKITEKSQAVAFWCDPISGHATLYWYRQILGQGPELLVQFQDESVVDDSQLPKDRFSAERLKGVDSTLKIQPAELGDSAMYLCASSSDRDSFTDTQYFGPGTRLTVL.

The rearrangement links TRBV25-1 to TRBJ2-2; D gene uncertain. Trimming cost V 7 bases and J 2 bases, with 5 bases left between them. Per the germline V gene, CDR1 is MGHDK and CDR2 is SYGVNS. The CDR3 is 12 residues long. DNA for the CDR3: TGTGCCAGCACAGATAACACCGGGGAGCTGTTTTTT. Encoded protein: CASTDNTGELFF.

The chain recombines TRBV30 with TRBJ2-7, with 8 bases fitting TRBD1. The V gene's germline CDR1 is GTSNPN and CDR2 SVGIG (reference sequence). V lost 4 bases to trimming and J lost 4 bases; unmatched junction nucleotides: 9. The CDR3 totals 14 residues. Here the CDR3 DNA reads TGTGCCTGGACCTTAGACAGGGGTCTTTACGAGCAGTACTTC. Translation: CAWTLDRGLYEQYF. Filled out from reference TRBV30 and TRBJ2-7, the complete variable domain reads SQTIHQWPATLVQPVGSPLSLECTVEGTSNPNLYWYRQAAGRGLQLLFYSVGIGQISSEVPQNLSASRPQDRQFILSSKKLLLSDSGFYLCAWTLDRGLYEQYFGPGTRLTVT.

This CDR3 reads CAWSVWASGRGPLGTDTQYF. The CDR3 DNA follows: TGTGCCTGGAGTGTCTGGGCGAGCGGGAGGGGGCCGTTGGGCACAGATACGCAGTATTTT. The gene calls are TRBV30 and TRBJ2-3; 10 bases match TRBD2. V shed 0 bases, J shed 1 base, and the junction held 16 bases outside the gene matches. Germline V lookup: CDR1 GTSNPN, CDR2 SVGIG (reference sequence). CDR3 length: 20 residues.

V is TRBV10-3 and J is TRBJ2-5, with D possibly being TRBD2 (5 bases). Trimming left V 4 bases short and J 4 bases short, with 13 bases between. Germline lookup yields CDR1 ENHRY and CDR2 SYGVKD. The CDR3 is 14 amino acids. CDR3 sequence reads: CAISVEGARETQYF. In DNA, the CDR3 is TGTGCCATCAGTGTTGAGGGAGCCCGAGAGACCCAGTACTTC.

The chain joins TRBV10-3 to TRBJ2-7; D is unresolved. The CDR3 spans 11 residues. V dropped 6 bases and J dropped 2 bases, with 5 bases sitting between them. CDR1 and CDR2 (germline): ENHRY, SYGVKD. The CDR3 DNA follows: TGTGCCATCAGGAACACCTACGAGCAGTACTTC. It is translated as CAIRNTYEQYF.

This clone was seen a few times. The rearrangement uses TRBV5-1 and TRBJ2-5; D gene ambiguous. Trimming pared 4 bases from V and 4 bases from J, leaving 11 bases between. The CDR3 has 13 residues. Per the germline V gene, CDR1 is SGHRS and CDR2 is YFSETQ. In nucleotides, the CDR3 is TGCGCCAGCAGCCCTACGGGTGGAGAGACCCAGTACTTC. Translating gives CASSPTGGETQYF.

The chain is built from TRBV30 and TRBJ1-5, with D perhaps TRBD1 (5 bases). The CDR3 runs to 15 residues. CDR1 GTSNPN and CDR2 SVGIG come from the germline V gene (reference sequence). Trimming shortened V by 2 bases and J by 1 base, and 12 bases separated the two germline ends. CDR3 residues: CAWSRKTVSNQPQHF. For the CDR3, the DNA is TGTGCCTGGAGTCGAAAGACAGTAAGCAATCAGCCCCAGCATTTT. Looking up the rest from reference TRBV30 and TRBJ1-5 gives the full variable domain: SQTIHQWPATLVQPVGSPLSLECTVEGTSNPNLYWYRQAAGRGLQLLFYSVGIGQISSEVPQNLSASRPQDRQFILSSKKLLLSDSGFYLCAWSRKTVSNQPQHFGDGTRLSIL.

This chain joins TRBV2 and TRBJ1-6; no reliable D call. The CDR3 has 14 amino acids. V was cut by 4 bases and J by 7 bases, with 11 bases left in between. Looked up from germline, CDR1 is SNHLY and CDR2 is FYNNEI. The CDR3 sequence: CASSAIERNSPLHF. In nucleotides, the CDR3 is TGTGCCAGCAGTGCCATCGAGCGCAATTCACCCCTCCACTTT.

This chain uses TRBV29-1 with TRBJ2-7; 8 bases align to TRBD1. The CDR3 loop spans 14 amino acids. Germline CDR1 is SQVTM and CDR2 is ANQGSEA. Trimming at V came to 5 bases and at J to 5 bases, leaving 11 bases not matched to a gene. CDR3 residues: CSVPGQGNSDEQYF. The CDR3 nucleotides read TGCAGCGTTCCCGGACAGGGAAACTCTGACGAGCAGTACTTC.

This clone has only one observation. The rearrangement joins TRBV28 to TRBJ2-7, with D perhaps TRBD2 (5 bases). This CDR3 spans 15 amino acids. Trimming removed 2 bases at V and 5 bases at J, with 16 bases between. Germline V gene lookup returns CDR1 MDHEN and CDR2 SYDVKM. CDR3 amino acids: CASSLDANPGNEQYF. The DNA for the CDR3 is TGTGCCAGCAGTTTAGACGCGAACCCCGGGAACGAGCAGTACTTC.

This CDR3 reads CASSRTRDSYGYTF. The DNA for the CDR3 is TGTGCCAGCAGCAGAACCCGGGACAGCTATGGCTACACCTTC. This chain links TRBV5-4 with TRBJ1-2, with 7 positions matching TRBD1. Germline V lookup: CDR1 SGHNT, CDR2 YYREEE (reference sequence). The CDR3 covers 14 residues. Trimming removed 4 bases from V and 4 bases from J; junction bases left unmatched: 7.

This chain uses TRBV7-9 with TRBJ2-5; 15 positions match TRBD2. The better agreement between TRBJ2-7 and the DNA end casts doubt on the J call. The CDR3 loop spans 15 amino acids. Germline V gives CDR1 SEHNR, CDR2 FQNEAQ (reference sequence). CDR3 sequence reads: CASSLGLAGGHEQYF. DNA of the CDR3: TGTGCCAGCAGCTTGGGACTAGCGGGAGGCCACGAGCAGTACTTC.

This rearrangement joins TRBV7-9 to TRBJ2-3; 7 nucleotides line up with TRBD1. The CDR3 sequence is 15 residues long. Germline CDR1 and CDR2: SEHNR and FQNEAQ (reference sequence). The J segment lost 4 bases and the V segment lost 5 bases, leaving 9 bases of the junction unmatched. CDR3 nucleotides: TGTGCCAGCAGCCCTCGGACAGGTCTCCCAGATACGCAGTATTTT. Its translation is CASSPRTGLPDTQYF.

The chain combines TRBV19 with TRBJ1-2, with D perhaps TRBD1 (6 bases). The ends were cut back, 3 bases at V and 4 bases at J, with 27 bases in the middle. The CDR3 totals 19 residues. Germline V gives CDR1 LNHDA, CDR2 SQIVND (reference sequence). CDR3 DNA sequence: TGTGCCAGTAGTATCCCCAACCTACCGGCGGACAGAATTGGCTATGGCTACACCTTC. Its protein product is CASSIPNLPADRIGYGYTF.

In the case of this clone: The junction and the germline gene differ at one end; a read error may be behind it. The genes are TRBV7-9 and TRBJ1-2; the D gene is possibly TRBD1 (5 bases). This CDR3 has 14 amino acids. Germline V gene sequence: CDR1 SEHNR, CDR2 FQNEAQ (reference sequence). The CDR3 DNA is TGTTCCAGCAGCCTAGATCCAGGGAACTATGGCTACACCTTC. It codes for CSSSLDPGNYGYTF.

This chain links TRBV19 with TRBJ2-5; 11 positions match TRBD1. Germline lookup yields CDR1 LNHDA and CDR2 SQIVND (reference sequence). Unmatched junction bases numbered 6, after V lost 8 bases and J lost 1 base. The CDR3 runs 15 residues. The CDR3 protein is CASLRDRGIQETQYF. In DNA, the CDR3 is TGTGCCAGTCTCCGGGACAGGGGGATCCAAGAGACCCAGTACTTC.

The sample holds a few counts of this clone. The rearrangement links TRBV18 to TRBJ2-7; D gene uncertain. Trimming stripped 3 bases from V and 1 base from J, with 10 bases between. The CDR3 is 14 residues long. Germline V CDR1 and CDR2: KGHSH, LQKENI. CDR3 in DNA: TGTGCCAGCTCACCTCGCGAAGTTTCCTACGAGCAGTACTTC. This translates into CASSPREVSYEQYF.

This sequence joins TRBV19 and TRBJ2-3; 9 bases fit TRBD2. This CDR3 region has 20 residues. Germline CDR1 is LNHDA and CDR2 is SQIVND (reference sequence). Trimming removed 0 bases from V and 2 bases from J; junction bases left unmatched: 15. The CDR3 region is CASSIDFIGATSGHTDTQYF. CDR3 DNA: TGTGCCAGTAGTATAGATTTTATTGGGGCGACTAGCGGACACACAGATACGCAGTATTTT.

The CDR3 DNA reads TGTGCCTGGAGTGTTATGGACAGGGCGTCCTACGAGCAGTACTTC. Its protein product is CAWSVMDRASYEQYF. This chain joins TRBV30 and TRBJ2-7; 8 nucleotides match TRBD1. CDR3 length: 15 amino acids. V trimming: 0 bases; J trimming: 1 base; junction bases outside the gene matches: 5. Looked up from germline, CDR1 is GTSNPN and CDR2 is SVGIG (reference sequence). The full variable domain, in which reference TRBV30 and TRBJ2-7 provide the parts outside the CDR3, is SQTIHQWPATLVQPVGSPLSLECTVEGTSNPNLYWYRQAAGRGLQLLFYSVGIGQISSEVPQNLSASRPQDRQFILSSKKLLLSDSGFYLCAWSVMDRASYEQYFGPGTRLTVT.

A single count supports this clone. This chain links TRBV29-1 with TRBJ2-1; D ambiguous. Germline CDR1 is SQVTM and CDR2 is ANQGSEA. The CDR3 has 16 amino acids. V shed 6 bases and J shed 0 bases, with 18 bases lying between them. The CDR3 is CSVQPGPTSSYNEQFF. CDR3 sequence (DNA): TGCAGCGTCCAACCTGGGCCAACGAGCTCCTACAATGAGCAGTTCTTC.

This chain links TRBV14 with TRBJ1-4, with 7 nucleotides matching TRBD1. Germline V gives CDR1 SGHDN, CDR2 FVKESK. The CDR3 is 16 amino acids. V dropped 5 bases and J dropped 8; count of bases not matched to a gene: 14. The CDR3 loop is CASSSSWQGVGEKLFF. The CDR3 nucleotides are TGTGCCAGCAGCTCCTCGTGGCAGGGGGTAGGGGAAAAACTGTTTTTT.

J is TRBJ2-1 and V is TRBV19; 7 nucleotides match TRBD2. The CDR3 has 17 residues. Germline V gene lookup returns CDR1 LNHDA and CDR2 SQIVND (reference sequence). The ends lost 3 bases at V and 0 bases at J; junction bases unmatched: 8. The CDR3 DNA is TGTGCCAGTAGTATCCTGGCGGGGGAAAGCTCCTACAATGAGCAGTTCTTC. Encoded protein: CASSILAGESSYNEQFF.

CDR3 amino acids: CASSPGDGGNYEQYF. DNA of the CDR3: TGTGCCAGCAGCCCCGGGGACGGGGGGAACTACGAGCAGTACTTC. The chain has TRBV7-6 and TRBJ2-7; 7 nucleotides agree with TRBD2. There are 15 residues in the CDR3. CDR1 is SGHVS and CDR2 is FNYEAQ in the germline V gene. The junction had 10 bases not matched to a gene; V was cut back by 5 bases and J by 3 bases.

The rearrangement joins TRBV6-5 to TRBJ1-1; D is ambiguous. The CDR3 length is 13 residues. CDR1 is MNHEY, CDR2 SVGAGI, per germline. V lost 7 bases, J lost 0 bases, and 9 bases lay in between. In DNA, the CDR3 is TGTGCCAGCAACAGTCAAGTGAACACTGAAGCTTTCTTT. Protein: CASNSQVNTEAFF.

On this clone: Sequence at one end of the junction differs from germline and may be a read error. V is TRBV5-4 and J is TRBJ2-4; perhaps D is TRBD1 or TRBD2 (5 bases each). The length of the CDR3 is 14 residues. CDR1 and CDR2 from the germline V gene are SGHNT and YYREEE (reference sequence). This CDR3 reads CASSLGPVKNSQYF. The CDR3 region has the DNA TGTGCCAGCAGCCTGGGACCTGTCAAAAACAGTCAGTACTTC.

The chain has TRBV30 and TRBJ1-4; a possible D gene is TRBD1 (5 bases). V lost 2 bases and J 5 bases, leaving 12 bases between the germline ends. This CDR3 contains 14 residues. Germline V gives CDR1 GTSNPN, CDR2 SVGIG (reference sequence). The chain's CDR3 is CAWSSGGGNEKLFF. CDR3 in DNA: TGTGCCTGGAGTTCGGGGGGTGGGAATGAAAAACTGTTTTTT.

CDR3 protein: CASSQELGGSYTDTQYF. Here the CDR3 DNA reads TGCGCCAGCAGCCAAGAGTTAGGGGGCAGTTACACAGATACGCAGTATTTT. The V and J genes are TRBV4-1 and TRBJ2-3, with TRBD1 matching over 7 bases. V trimming: 0 bases; J trimming: 2 bases; junction bases outside the gene matches: 8. The CDR3 spans 17 residues. Germline V lookup: CDR1 MGHRA, CDR2 YSYEKL.

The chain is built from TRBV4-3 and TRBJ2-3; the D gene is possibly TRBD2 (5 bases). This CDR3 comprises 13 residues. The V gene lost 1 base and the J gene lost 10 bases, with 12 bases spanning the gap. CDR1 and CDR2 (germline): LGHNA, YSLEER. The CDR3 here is CASSQVGLDAQYF. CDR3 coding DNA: TGCGCCAGCAGCCAAGTAGGACTCGATGCGCAGTATTTT.

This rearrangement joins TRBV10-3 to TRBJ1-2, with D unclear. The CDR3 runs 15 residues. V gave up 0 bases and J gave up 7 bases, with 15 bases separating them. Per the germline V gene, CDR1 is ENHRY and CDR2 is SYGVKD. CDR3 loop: CAISESPGAVRGYTF. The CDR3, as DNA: TGTGCCATCAGTGAGTCACCGGGTGCGGTACGTGGCTACACCTTC.

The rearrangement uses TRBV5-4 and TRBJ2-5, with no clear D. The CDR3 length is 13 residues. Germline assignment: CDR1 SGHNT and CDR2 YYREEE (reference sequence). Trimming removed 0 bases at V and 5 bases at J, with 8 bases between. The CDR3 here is CASSLELVETQYF. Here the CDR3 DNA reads TGTGCCAGCAGCTTGGAGTTAGTGGAGACCCAGTACTTC.